This TCR beta chain was obtained from a study of blood T cell repertoires in COVID-19. The CDR3 loop spans 15 amino acids. V dropped 5 bases and J dropped 3 bases, with 16 bases sitting between them. Germline V gene data show CDR1 as MNHEY and CDR2 as SVGAGI. Original processing methods: Nucleated cell counts were estimated from reference gene primer amplification. This table comes from immunoSEQ multiplex PCR, and its TCRdb copy is limited to in-frame clones, with some not included. For V, J and clone size, that table is used; D and trimming come from the DNA. This sample carries approximately 140,000 clones, roughly 80% of them seen once, and the ten largest clones take approximately 6.1%.

Sequencing was performed on peripheral blood. The chain employs TRBV6-5 and TRBJ1-2, with a tentative D call TRBD1 (5 bases). This TCR was sampled from a human donor in a cohort sampled during active COVID-19. The CDR3 protein is CASSRGMGGHYGYTF. The DNA of the CDR3 is TGTGCCAGCAGTCGTGGGATGGGGGGACACTATGGCTACACCTTC.